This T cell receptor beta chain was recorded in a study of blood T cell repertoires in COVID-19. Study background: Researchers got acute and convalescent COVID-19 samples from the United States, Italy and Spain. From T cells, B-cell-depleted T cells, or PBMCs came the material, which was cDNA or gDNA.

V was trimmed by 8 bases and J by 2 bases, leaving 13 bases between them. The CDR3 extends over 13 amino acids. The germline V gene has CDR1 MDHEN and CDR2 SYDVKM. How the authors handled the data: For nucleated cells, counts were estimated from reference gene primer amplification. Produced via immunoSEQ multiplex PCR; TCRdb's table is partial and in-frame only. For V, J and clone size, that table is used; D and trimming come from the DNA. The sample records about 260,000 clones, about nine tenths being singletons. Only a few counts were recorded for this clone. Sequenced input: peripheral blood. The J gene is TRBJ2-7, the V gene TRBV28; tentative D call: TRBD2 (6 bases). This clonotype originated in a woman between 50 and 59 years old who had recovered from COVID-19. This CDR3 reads CASGGAFTYEQYF. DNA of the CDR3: TGTGCCAGCGGCGGGGCCTTTACCTACGAGCAGTACTTC. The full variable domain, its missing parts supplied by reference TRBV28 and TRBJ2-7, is DVKVTQSSRYLVKRTGEKVFLECVQDMDHENMFWYRQDPGLGLRLIYFSYDVKMKEKGDIPEGYSVSREKKERFSLILESASTNQTSMYLCASGGAFTYEQYFGPGTRLTVT.